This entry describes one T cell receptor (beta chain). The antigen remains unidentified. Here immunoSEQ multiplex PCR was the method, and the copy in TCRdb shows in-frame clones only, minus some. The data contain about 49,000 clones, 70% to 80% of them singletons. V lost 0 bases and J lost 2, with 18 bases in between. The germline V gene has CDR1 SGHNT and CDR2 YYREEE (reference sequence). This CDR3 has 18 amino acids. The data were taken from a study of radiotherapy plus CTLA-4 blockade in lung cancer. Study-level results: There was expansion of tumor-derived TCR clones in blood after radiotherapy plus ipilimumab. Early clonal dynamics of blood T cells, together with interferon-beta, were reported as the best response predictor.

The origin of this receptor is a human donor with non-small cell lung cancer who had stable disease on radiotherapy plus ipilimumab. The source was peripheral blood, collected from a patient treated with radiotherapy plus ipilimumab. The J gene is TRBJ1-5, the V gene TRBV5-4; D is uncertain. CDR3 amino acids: CASSLAAFRTRGNQPQHF. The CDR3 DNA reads TGTGCCAGCAGCTTGGCGGCATTCCGGACGAGGGGCAATCAGCCCCAGCATTTT.